This entry features one T cell receptor beta chain sequence. The antigen remains unidentified. A read error is likely, as this CDR3 ends without the conserved phenylalanine or tryptophan. RNA transcripts served as the template for amplifying TCR beta CDR3 regions. RT-PCR in the first round (using the HTBI primer set) targeted the TCR CDR3. TCRdb reprocessed the multiplex PCR reads with MiXCR, giving one entry per CDR3 protein. Among some 270,000 distinct CDR3 sequences listed, roughly an eighth were seen once. Germline lookup yields CDR1 LGHDT and CDR2 YNNKEL (reference sequence). The CDR3 contains 12 residues. V was shortened by 5 bases and J by 1 base, with 5 bases between the two germline ends. Diagnostic decisions used clinical symptoms, serum thyroxine and TRAb, thyroid ultrasound and orbital computed tomography. This sample is drawn from a study of T cells in Graves' hyperthyroidism and ophthalmopathy. Study results and caveats: Appearing also in blood were most of the thyroid clonotypes expanded above 0.001. Prediction of ophthalmopathy progression came a median around 6.5 months pre-onset.

The receptor was isolated from a woman aged 40 to 50 with Graves' hyperthyroidism. The sequencing input was blood. V is TRBV3-1 and J is TRBJ2-5; no definite D call. Here the CDR3 DNA reads TGTGCCAGCAGCTCCAGCCAAGAGACCCAGTACCTC. Encoded protein: CASSSSQETQYL.